This is a list of T cell receptor beta chains from one sample in a study of glioma-infiltrating T cells. TCRdb fed the multiplex PCR reads into MiXCR, producing one record per CDR3 protein. This table has about 130,000 distinct CDR3 sequences, more than 20% appearing once. Sequencing was done on a sample of glioma tissue, nonneoplastic brain tissue, or PBMCs (not recorded which). The receptors originated from a human donor with low-grade glioma or glioblastoma, undergoing nonglioma brain surgery, or in good health (not recorded which). Both conserved end residues are part of each CDR3. A D gene is named only where the DNA matches it firmly. A clone size is listed for some rows: how often the clone was seen (once, few, many), or a class if it is expanded.

V: TRBV7-6
J: TRBJ1-1
D: NA
size: few
CDR3: CASSLPPDLAAEAFF
DNA: TGTGCCAGCAGCTTACCCCCAGATTTGGCGGCTGAAGCTTTCTTT

V: TRBV12-3/TRBV12-4
J: TRBJ1-6
D: NA
size: few
CDR3: CASSLVRGLNSPLHF
DNA: TGTGCCAGCAGCCTGGTTCGGGGACTTAATTCACCCCTCCACTTT

V: TRBV20-1
J: TRBJ2-1
D: NA
size: many
CDR3: CSATESFGAGNEQFF
DNA: TGCAGTGCTACCGAGTCCTTTGGGGCCGGCAATGAGCAGTTCTTC

V: TRBV3-1
J: TRBJ1-2
D: NA
size: few
CDR3: CASSQVGQGTTNYGYTF
DNA: TGTGCCAGCAGCCAAGTAGGTCAGGGGACCACTAACTATGGCTACACCTTC

V: TRBV11-1
J: TRBJ2-3
D: NA
size: NA
CDR3: CASSPDPRTGTQYF
DNA: TGTGCCAGCAGCCCGGACCCCCGAACTGGTACGCAGTATTTT

V: TRBV2
J: TRBJ2-3
D: NA
size: few
CDR3: CASSGGTSRTDTQYF
DNA: TGTGCCAGCAGTGGGGGGACTTCCCGCACAGATACGCAGTATTTT

V: TRBV5-1
J: TRBJ1-1
D: NA
size: NA
CDR3: CASSPAGNTEAFF
DNA: TGCGCCAGCAGCCCAGCAGGGAACACTGAAGCTTTCTTT

V: TRBV20-1
J: TRBJ2-3
D: TRBD2
size: many
CDR3: CSAREERGRTDTQYF
DNA: TGCAGTGCTAGAGAGGAGCGGGGACGCACAGATACGCAGTATTTT

V: TRBV24-1
J: TRBJ2-3
D: TRBD2
size: few
CDR3: CATSAGGAGLSQDTQYF
DNA: TGTGCCACCAGTGCGGGGGGGGCCGGACTCTCGCAAGATACGCAGTATTTT

V: TRBV6-6
J: TRBJ1-4
D: NA
size: few
CDR3: CASSYRGTGNEKLFF
DNA: TGTGCCAGCAGTTACCGGGGGACGGGGAATGAAAAACTGTTTTTT

V: TRBV7-2
J: TRBJ2-2
D: NA
size: few
CDR3: CASSPGWGAGELFF
DNA: TGTGCCAGCAGCCCAGGATGGGGTGCCGGGGAGCTGTTTTTT

V: TRBV28
J: TRBJ1-5
D: NA
size: many
CDR3: CASSLFGFFQWSNQPQHF
DNA: TGTGCCAGCAGTTTATTTGGTTTTTTCCAATGGAGCAATCAGCCCCAGCATTTT

V: TRBV7-2
J: TRBJ1-5
D: NA
size: NA
CDR3: CASSFLGGRAQHF
DNA: TGTGCCAGCAGCTTTCTAGGGGGACGTGCCCAGCATTTT

V: TRBV2
J: TRBJ2-6
D: NA
size: NA
CDR3: CASSEGFAGANVLTF
DNA: TGTGCCAGCAGTGAGGGATTCGCTGGGGCCAACGTCCTGACTTTC

V: TRBV6-6
J: TRBJ2-5
D: NA
size: few
CDR3: CASSYSDSGRETQYF
DNA: TGTGCCAGCAGTTACTCAGACTCGGGGAGAGAGACCCAGTACTTC

V: TRBV6-1
J: TRBJ2-1
D: NA
size: NA
CDR3: CASSMDTPYEQFF
DNA: TGTGCCAGCAGTATGGACACCCCCTATGAGCAGTTCTTC

V: TRBV7-2
J: TRBJ1-3
D: NA
size: NA
CDR3: CASSPRTASGTTIYF
DNA: TGTGCCAGCAGCCCTAGGACAGCTAGTGGTACCACCATATATTTT

V: TRBV28
J: TRBJ1-2
D: NA
size: NA
CDR3: CASSSLLGGDYGYTF
DNA: TGTGCCAGCAGTTCCCTCTTGGGTGGGGACTATGGCTACACCTTC

V: TRBV24-1
J: TRBJ2-5
D: TRBD1
size: few
CDR3: CATSEPRDSQETQYF
DNA: TGTGCCACCAGTGAGCCCCGGGACAGCCAAGAGACCCAGTACTTC

V: TRBV6-2/TRBV6-3
J: TRBJ2-4
D: NA
size: NA
CDR3: CASSQVAEVYF
DNA: TGTGCCAGCAGCCAAGTGGCAGAAGTCTACTTC

V: TRBV7-2
J: TRBJ1-4
D: NA
size: many
CDR3: CASSAEGKLFF
DNA: TGTGCCAGCAGCGCGGAAGGAAAACTGTTTTTT

V: TRBV3-1
J: TRBJ2-2
D: NA
size: few
CDR3: CASRPTPGKEKNTGELFF
DNA: TGTGCCAGCAGACCAACCCCAGGGAAAGAGAAAAACACCGGGGAGCTGTTTTTT

V: TRBV20-1
J: TRBJ2-3
D: TRBD2
size: NA
CDR3: CSATDLAGHTDRQYF
DNA: TGCAGTGCTACTGATTTAGCGGGACACACAGATAGGCAGTATTTT

V: TRBV14
J: TRBJ2-3
D: NA
size: few
CDR3: CASSPQGLALADTQYF
DNA: TGTGCCAGCAGCCCTCAAGGACTCGCATTGGCAGATACGCAGTATTTT

V: TRBV29-1
J: TRBJ2-3
D: NA
size: NA
CDR3: CSVEVGAAYTDTQYF
DNA: TGCAGCGTTGAGGTCGGGGCAGCCTACACAGATACGCAGTATTTT

V: TRBV27
J: TRBJ1-5
D: TRBD1
size: many
CDR3: CASSTGQGSGSNQPQHF
DNA: TGTGCCAGCAGTACTGGACAGGGGAGCGGGAGCAATCAGCCCCAGCATTTT

V: TRBV5-1
J: TRBJ2-5
D: NA
size: NA
CDR3: CASQARWAEETQYF
DNA: TGCGCCAGCCAAGCGCGGTGGGCCGAAGAGACCCAGTACTTC

V: TRBV7-9
J: TRBJ1-5
D: NA
size: many
CDR3: CASSRLENQPQHF
DNA: TGTGCCAGCAGCCGTTTAGAAAATCAGCCCCAGCATTTT

V: TRBV6-5
J: TRBJ2-2
D: NA
size: NA
CDR3: CASSYRQSYTGELFF
DNA: TGTGCCAGCAGTTACCGGCAAAGCTACACCGGGGAGCTGTTTTTT

V: TRBV6-1
J: TRBJ2-2
D: NA
size: many
CDR3: CASRRVRVGPNTGELFF
DNA: TGTGCCAGCAGAAGGGTGAGGGTCGGTCCGAACACCGGGGAGCTGTTTTTT

V: TRBV5-4
J: TRBJ2-1
D: TRBD2
size: NA
CDR3: CASNSGTSGGNEQFF
DNA: TGTGCCAGCAACTCCGGTACTAGCGGGGGTAATGAGCAGTTCTTC

V: TRBV27
J: TRBJ2-6
D: NA
size: many
CDR3: CASRDTGANVLTF
DNA: TGTGCCAGCAGAGACACTGGGGCCAACGTCCTGACTTTC

V: TRBV14
J: TRBJ1-1
D: NA
size: NA
CDR3: CASSQGSTEAFF
DNA: TGTGCCAGCAGCCAGGGGAGCACTGAAGCTTTCTTT

V: TRBV27
J: TRBJ2-6
D: NA
size: NA
CDR3: CASSWSVGANVLTF
DNA: TGTGCCAGCAGTTGGAGTGTTGGGGCCAACGTCCTGACTTTC

V: TRBV30
J: TRBJ1-1
D: NA
size: NA
CDR3: CAWKEGWDTEAFF
DNA: TGTGCCTGGAAGGAGGGGTGGGACACTGAAGCTTTCTTT

V: TRBV7-5
J: TRBJ2-3
D: NA
size: NA
CDR3: CISVSEWSGGDPSTDTQYF
DNA: NA

V: TRBV5-8
J: TRBJ2-1
D: NA
size: few
CDR3: CASSSLLGYNEQFF
DNA: TGTGCCAGCAGCTCGTTACTAGGCTACAATGAGCAGTTCTTC

V: TRBV7-9
J: TRBJ1-1
D: NA
size: NA
CDR3: CASSSHDRTPAGAFF
DNA: TGTGCCAGCAGCTCGCACGACAGGACACCCGCAGGAGCTTTCTTT

V: TRBV6-1
J: TRBJ2-3
D: NA
size: many
CDR3: CASSPTQDTQYF
DNA: TGTGCCAGCAGCCCCACCCAAGATACGCAGTATTTT

V: TRBV12-3/TRBV12-4
J: TRBJ1-2
D: NA
size: NA
CDR3: CASRLQLEERGYTF
DNA: TGTGCCAGCAGACTCCAATTGGAAGAGAGAGGCTACACCTTC

V: TRBV9
J: TRBJ2-5
D: NA
size: NA
CDR3: CAGSVSHQETQYF
DNA: TGTGCCGGCAGCGTTTCACACCAAGAGACCCAGTACTTC

V: TRBV19
J: TRBJ2-5
D: NA
size: NA
CDR3: CASSPSQKETQYF
DNA: TGTGCCAGTAGTCCGTCACAAAAAGAGACCCAGTACTTC

V: TRBV24-1
J: TRBJ2-5
D: NA
size: few
CDR3: CATRDQGWGETQYF
DNA: TGTGCCACCCGGGACCAGGGATGGGGAGAGACCCAGTACTTC